The present T cell receptor (beta chain) was sequenced within a study of graft-versus-host responses after intestinal transplantation. Looking at the study overall: All of the recipients had induction that used anti-thymocyte globulin, then tacrolimus and steroids for approximately 3 years. Findings and limits, study-wide: Recipient marrow contained GvH clones, some of which appeared first in ileum or blood. In patients with graft-donor T cell macrochimerism, allograft graft-versus-host to host-versus-graft clonal ratios were high.

The V segment lost 7 bases and the J segment 6 bases; nucleotides outside the gene matches: 8. Germline V gene data show CDR1 as SQVTM and CDR2 as ANQGSEA. The CDR3 is 12 residues long. This clone was detected only once. Antigen unknown. The assay was immunoSEQ multiplex PCR, and TCRdb's table has in-frame clones only and misses some. This sample has roughly 70,000 clones, with approximately 92% found just once. Specimen: bone marrow, collected 734 days after intestinal transplantation. The chain has TRBV29-1 and TRBJ1-2, with 7 positions matching TRBD1. This TCR was sampled from a human patient who received an intestinal transplant, so some T cells may come from the graft donor. The DNA of the CDR3 is TGCAGCGATGACGGGACAGCGAATGGCTACACCTTC. It codes for CSDDGTANGYTF.